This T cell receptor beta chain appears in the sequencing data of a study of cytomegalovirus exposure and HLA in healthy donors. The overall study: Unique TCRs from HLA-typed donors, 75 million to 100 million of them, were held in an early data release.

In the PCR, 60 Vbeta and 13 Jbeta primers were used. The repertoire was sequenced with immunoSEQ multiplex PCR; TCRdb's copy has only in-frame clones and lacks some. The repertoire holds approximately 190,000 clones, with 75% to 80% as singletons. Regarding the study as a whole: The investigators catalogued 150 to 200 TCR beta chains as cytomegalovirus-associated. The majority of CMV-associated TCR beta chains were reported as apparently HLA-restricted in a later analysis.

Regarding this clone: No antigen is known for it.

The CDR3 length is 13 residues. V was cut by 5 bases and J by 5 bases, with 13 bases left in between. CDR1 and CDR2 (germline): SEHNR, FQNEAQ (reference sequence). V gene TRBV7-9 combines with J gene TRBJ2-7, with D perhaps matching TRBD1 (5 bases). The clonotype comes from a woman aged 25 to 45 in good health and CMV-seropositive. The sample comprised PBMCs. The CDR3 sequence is CASSTSGFHEQYF. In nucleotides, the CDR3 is TGTGCCAGCAGCACATCAGGGTTCCACGAGCAGTACTTC.